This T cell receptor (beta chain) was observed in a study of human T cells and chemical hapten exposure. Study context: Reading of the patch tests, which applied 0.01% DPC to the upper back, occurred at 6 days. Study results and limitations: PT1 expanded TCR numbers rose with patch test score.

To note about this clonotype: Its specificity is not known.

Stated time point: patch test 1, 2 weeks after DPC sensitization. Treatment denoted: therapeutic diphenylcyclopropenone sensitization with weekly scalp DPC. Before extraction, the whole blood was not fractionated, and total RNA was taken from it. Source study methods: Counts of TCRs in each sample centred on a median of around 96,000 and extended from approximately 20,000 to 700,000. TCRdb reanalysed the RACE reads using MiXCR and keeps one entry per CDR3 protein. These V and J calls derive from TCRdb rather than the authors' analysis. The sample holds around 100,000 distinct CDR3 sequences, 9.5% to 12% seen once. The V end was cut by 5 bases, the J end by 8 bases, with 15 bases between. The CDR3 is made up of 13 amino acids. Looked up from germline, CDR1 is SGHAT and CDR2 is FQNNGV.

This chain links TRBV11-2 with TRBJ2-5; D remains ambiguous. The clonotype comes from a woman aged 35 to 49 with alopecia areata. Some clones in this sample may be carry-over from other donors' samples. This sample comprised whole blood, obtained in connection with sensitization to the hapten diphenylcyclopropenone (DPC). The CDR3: CASSPIGWETQYF. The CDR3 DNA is TGTGCCAGCAGCCCCATAGGATGGGAAACCCAGTACTTC.